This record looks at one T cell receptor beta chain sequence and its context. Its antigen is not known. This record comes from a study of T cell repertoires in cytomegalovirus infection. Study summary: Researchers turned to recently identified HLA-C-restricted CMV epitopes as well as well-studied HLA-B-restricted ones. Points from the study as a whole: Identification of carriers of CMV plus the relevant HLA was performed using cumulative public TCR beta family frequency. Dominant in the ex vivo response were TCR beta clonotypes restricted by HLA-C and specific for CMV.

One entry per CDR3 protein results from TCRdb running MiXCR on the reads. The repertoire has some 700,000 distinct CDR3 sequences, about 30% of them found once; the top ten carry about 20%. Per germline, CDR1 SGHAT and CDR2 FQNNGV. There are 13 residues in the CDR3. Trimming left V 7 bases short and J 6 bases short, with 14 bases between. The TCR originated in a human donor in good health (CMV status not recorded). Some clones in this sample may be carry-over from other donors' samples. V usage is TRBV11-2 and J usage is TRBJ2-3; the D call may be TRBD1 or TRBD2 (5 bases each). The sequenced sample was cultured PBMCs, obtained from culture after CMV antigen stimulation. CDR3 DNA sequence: TGTGCCAGCACTCCTATGGGGGAGGATACGCAGTATTTT. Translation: CASTPMGEDTQYF.